Listed here is a single T cell receptor beta chain. These data come from a study of blood T cell repertoires in COVID-19. The wider study: The study drew acute and convalescent COVID-19 samples from the United States, Italy and Spain.

How the authors handled the data: Amplification from reference gene primers served as the basis for estimated nucleated cell counts. Clones were read by immunoSEQ multiplex PCR, and TCRdb kept only the in-frame ones, dropping some. The V and J calls and clone size are taken from that table; D and trimming were inferred from the DNA. The data contain 200,000 to 250,000 clones, 84% of them singletons. Sequenced input: peripheral blood. This TCR was recovered from a human donor in a cohort sampled during active COVID-19.

In DNA form, the CDR3 reads TGTGCCAGCAGTAGCGGACAGGTCTACAATCAGCCCCAGCATTTT. Translating it yields CASSSGQVYNQPQHF. The chain carries TRBV6-5 and TRBJ1-5, with 7 bases that match TRBD1. CDR1 is MNHEY, CDR2 SVGAGI, per germline. Unmatched junction bases numbered 7, after V lost 5 bases and J lost 3 bases. The CDR3 has 15 residues.